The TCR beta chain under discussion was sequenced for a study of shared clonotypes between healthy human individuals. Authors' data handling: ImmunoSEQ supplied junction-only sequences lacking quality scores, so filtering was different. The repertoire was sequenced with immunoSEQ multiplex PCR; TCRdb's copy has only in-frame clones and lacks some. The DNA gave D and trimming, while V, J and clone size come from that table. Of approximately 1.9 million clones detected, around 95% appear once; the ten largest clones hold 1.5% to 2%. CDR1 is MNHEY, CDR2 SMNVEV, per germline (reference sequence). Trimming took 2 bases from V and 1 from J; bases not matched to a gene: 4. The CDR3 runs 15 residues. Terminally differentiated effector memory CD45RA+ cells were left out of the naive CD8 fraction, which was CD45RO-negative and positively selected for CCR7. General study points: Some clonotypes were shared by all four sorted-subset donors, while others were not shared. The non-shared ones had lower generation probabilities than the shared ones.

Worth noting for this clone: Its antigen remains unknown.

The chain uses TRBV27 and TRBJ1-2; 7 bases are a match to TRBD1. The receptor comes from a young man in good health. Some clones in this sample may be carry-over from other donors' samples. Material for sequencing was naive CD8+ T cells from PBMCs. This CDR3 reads CASSLGGQFNYGYTF. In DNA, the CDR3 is TGTGCCAGCAGTTTAGGGGGACAGTTTAACTATGGCTACACCTTC.